The clone carrying this T cell receptor (beta chain) was found many times. Its specificity is not known. TCRdb recomputed calls from the 5' RACE reads with MiXCR, one row per CDR3 protein. The data show more than 150,000 distinct CDR3 sequences, roughly 18% seen once. The data were obtained in a study of CD8 T cells in ankylosing spondylitis. Study outcomes and limitations: Disease-associated clonotypes exhibited CD8+ identity and were relatively infrequent in peripheral blood.

Per germline, CDR1 MNHEY and CDR2 SVGEGT. V trimming: 6 bases; J trimming: 2 bases; junction bases outside the gene matches: 6. The CDR3 is made up of 14 amino acids. This clonotype originated in a male donor aged 5-30 years with ankylosing spondylitis or in good health (not recorded which). The chain joins TRBV6-2 or TRBV6-3 to TRBJ2-5; 7 bases are shared with TRBD1. The sequenced material came from blood, either unsorted or a sorted T cell fraction (not recorded which). The CDR3 sequence is CASSSNRGQETQYF. CDR3 sequence (DNA): TGTGCCAGCAGCTCCAACAGGGGACAAGAGACCCAGTACTTC.